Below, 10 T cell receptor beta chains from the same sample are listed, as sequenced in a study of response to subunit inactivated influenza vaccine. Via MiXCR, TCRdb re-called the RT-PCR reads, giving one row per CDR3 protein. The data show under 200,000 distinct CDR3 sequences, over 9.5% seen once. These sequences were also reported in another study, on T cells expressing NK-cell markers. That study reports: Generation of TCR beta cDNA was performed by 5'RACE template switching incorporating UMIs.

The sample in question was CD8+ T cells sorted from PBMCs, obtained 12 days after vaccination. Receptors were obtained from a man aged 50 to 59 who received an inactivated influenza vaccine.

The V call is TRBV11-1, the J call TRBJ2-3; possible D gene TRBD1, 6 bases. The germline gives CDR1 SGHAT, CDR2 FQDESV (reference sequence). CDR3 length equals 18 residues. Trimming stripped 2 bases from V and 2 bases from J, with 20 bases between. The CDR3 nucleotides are TGTGCCAGCAGCTTAACAGCGACGGGACAAACTTCCACAGATACGCAGTATTTT. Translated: CASSLTATGQTSTDTQYF.

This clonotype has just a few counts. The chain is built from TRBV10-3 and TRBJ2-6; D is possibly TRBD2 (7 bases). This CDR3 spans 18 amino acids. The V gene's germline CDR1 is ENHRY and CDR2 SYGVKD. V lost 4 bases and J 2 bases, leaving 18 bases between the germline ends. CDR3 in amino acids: CAISARHREGPGANVLTF. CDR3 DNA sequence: TGTGCCATCAGTGCTCGGCACAGGGAGGGACCTGGGGCCAACGTCCTGACTTTC.

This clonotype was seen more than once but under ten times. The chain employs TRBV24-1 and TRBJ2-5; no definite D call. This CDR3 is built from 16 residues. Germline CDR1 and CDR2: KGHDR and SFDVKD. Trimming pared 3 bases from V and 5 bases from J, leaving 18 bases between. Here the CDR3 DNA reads TGTGCCACCAGTGATCCCCCTACGATACGTGGGGAGACCCAGTACTTC. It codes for CATSDPPTIRGETQYF.

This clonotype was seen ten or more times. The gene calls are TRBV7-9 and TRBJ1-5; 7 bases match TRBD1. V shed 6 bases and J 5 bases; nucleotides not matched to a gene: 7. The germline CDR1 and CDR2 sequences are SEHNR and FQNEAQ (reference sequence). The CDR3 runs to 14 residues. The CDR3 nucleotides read TGTGCCAGCAGTTTTCAGGGGGACGATCAGCCCCAGCATTTT. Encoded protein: CASSFQGDDQPQHF.

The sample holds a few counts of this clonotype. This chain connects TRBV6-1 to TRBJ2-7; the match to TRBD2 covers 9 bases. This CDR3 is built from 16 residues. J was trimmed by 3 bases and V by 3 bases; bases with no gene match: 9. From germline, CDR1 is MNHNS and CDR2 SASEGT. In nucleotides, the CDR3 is TGTGCCAGCAGTGATTCCCCTAGCGGGATGTTCTACGAGCAGTACTTC. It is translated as CASSDSPSGMFYEQYF.

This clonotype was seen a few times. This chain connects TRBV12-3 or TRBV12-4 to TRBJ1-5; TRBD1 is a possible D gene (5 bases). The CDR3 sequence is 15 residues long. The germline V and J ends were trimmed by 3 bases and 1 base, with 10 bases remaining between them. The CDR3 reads CASSLQGASNQPQHF. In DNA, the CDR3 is TGTGCCAGCAGTTTGCAGGGTGCGAGCAATCAGCCCCAGCATTTT.

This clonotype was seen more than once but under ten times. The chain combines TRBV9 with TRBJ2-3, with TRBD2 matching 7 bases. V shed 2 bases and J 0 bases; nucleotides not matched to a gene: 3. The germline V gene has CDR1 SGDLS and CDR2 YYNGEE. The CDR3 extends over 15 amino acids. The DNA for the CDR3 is TGTGCCAGCAGCGTCGGCGGGAGTAGCACAGATACGCAGTATTTT. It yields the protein CASSVGGSSTDTQYF.

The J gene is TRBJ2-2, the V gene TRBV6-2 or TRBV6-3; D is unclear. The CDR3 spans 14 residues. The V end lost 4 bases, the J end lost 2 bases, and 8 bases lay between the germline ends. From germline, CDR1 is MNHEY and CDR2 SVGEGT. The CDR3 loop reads CASSSGVNTGELFF. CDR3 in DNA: TGTGCCAGCAGTTCCGGAGTCAACACCGGGGAGCTGTTTTTT.

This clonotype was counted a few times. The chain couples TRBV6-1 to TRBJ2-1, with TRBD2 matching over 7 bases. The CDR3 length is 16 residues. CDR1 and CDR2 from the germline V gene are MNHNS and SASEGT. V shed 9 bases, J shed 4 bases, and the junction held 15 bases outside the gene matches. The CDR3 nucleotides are TGTGCCAGTCAACCGGCGTGGCTAGCGGTTTACAATGAGCAGTTCTTC. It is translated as CASQPAWLAVYNEQFF.

CDR3 nucleotide sequence: TGTGCCAGCAGAATGGGAGGGGGATACACTGAAGCTTTCTTT. This gives the protein CASRMGGGYTEAFF. V usage is TRBV27 and J usage is TRBJ1-1; D is possibly TRBD1 (6 bases). Germline-derived CDR1 and CDR2 are MNHEY and SMNVEV (reference sequence). Trimming took 6 bases from V and 3 from J, leaving 14 bases between them. The CDR3 spans 14 residues.